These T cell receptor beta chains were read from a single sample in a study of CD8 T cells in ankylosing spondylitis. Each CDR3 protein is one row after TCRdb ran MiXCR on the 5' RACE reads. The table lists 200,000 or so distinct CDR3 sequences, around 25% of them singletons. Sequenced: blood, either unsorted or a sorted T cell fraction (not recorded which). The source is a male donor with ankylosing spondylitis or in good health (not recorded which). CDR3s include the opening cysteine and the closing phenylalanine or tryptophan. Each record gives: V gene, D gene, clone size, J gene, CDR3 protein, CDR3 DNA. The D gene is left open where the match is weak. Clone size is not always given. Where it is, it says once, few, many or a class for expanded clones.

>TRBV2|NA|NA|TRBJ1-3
CASRGEGNTIYF
TGTGCCAGCAGGGGTGAGGGAAACACCATATATTTT
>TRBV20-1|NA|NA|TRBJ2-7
CSASARGLSYEQYF
TGCAGTGCTAGCGCCAGAGGGCTCTCCTACGAGCAGTACTTC
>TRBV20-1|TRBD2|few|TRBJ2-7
CSAPLAGGSYEQYF
TGCAGTGCACCGCTAGCGGGAGGCTCCTACGAGCAGTACTTC
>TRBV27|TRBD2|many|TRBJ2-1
CASTGLAGGKEQFF
TGTGCCAGCACCGGACTAGCGGGAGGGAAGGAGCAGTTCTTC
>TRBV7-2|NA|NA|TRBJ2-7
CASSLSQGLYEQYF
TGTGCCAGCAGCTTATCCCAGGGACTCTACGAGCAGTACTTC
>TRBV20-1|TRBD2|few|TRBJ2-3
CSASLREGGADTQYF
TGCAGTGCTAGCTTGCGGGAGGGCGGTGCAGATACGCAGTATTTT
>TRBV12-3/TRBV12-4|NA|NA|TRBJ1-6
CASSLGDGGNSPLHF
TGTGCCAGCAGTTTGGGGGACGGAGGAAATTCACCCCTCCACTTT
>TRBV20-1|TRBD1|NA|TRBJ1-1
CSADDRGIEAFF
TGCAGTGCTGATGACAGGGGAATTGAAGCTTTCTTT
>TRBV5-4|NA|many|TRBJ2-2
CASSLAENTGELFF
TGTGCCAGCAGCTTGGCCGAGAACACCGGGGAGCTGTTTTTT
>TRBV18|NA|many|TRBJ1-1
CASVQAVNTEAFF
TGTGCCAGCGTACAGGCAGTAAACACTGAAGCTTTCTTT
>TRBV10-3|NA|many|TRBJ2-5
CAISEEDRQETQYF
TGTGCCATCAGTGAGGAGGACCGCCAAGAGACCCAGTACTTC
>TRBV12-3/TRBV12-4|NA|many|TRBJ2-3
CASSLGQKTDTQYF
TGTGCCAGCAGTTTAGGGCAGAAGACAGATACGCAGTATTTT
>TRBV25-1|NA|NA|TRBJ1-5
CASSELGREEGQPQHF
TGTGCCAGCAGTGAATTGGGCAGGGAGGAAGGTCAGCCCCAGCATTTT
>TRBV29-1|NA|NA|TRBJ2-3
CSVERRLVTDTQYF
TGCAGCGTTGAACGGAGATTGGTTACAGATACGCAGTATTTT
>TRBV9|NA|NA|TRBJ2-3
CASSVGGYRGDTQYF
TGTGCCAGCAGCGTAGGTGGCTACCGGGGAGATACGCAGTATTTT
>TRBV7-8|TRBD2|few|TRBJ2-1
CASSPEWTSGRISYNEQFF
TGTGCCAGCAGCCCGGAGTGGACTAGCGGGAGAATTTCGTACAATGAGCAGTTCTTC
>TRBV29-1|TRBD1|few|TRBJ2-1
CSGQGVSSYNEQFF
TGCAGCGGGCAGGGGGTAAGCTCCTACAATGAGCAGTTCTTC
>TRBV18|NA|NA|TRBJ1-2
CASSPMADYGYTF
TGTGCCAGCTCACCTATGGCAGACTATGGCTACACCTTC
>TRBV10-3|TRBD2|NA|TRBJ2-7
CAISFGEREGRDPYEQYF
TGTGCCATCAGTTTCGGGGAGCGGGAGGGCCGGGACCCTTACGAGCAGTACTTC
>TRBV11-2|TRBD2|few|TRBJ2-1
CASSFGLAKSVRQFF
TGTGCCAGCAGCTTCGGACTAGCGAAGTCGGTTAGGCAGTTCTTC
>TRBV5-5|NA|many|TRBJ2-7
CASSRGRSYEQYF
TGTGCCAGCAGCCGAGGGCGATCCTACGAGCAGTACTTC
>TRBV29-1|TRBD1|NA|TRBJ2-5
CSVGQRLKETQYF
TGCAGCGTGGGACAGCGCTTGAAAGAGACCCAGTACTTC
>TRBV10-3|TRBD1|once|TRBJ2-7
CAITSGGQTYEQYF
TGTGCCATCACCTCAGGGGGACAAACCTACGAGCAGTACTTC
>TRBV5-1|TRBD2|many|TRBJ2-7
CASSLDSGPYEQYF
TGCGCCAGCAGCTTGGATAGCGGGCCCTACGAGCAGTACTTC
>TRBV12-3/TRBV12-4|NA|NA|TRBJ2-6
CASSLGSGFSGANVLTF
TGTGCCAGCAGTTTAGGGTCGGGATTCTCTGGGGCCAACGTCCTGACTTTC
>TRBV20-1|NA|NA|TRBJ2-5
CSAREWGGLQETQYF
TGCAGTGCTAGAGAATGGGGCGGGCTCCAAGAGACCCAGTACTTC
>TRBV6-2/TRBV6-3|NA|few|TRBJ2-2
CASKWDTTNTGELFF
TGTGCCAGCAAGTGGGACACCACGAACACCGGGGAGCTGTTTTTT
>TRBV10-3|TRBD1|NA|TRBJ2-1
CATQLTGEVYNEQFF
TGTGCCACACAATTGACAGGGGAGGTTTACAATGAGCAGTTCTTC
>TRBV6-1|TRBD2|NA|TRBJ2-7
CASYTSGRVEQYF
TGTGCCAGCTACACTAGCGGGAGGGTCGAGCAGTACTTC
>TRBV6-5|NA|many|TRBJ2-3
CASSYGGTQYF
TGTGCCAGCAGTTACGGGGGTACGCAGTATTTT
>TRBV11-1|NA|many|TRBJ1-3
CASSPKTKIGDGHSGNTIYF
TGTGCCAGCTCACCCAAAACTAAAATCGGGGACGGGCACTCTGGAAACACCATATATTTT
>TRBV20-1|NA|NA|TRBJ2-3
CSARDISPDTQYF
TGCAGTGCTAGAGATATATCACCAGATACGCAGTATTTT
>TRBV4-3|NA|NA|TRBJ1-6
CASSQEISRLNSPLHF
TGCGCCAGCAGCCAAGAAATTTCACGTCTCAATTCACCCCTCCACTTT
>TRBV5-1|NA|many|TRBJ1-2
CASSPPLEGVYTF
TGCGCCAGCAGCCCACCCTTGGAGGGGGTCTACACCTTC
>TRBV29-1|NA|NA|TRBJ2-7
CSVITEYEQYF
TGCAGCGTGATTACAGAGTACGAGCAGTACTTC
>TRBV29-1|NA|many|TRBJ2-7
CSVESGGREYF
TGCAGCGTAGAAAGTGGGGGGCGCGAGTACTTC
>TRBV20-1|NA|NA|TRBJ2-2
CSADSELELTGELFF
TGCAGTGCTGATTCGGAGCTGGAACTCACCGGGGAGCTGTTTTTT
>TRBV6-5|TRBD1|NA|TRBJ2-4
CASSLDRVNIQYF
TGTGCCAGCAGTTTGGACAGGGTAAACATTCAGTACTTC
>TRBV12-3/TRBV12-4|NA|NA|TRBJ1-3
CASSLGSGGNTIYF
TGTGCCAGCAGTTTGGGCAGCGGTGGAAACACCATATATTTT
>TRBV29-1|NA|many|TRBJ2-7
CSPMEGEQYF
TGCAGCCCCATGGAGGGCGAGCAGTACTTC
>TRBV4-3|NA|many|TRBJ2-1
CASSQIGSSYNEQFF
TGCGCCAGCAGCCAAATTGGAAGCTCCTACAATGAGCAGTTCTTC
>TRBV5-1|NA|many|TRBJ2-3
CASSPDVATDTQYF
TGCGCCAGCAGCCCGGATGTCGCCACAGATACGCAGTATTTT
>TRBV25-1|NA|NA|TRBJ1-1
CASVGSQGLGTEAFF
TGTGCCAGCGTGGGGTCCCAGGGGTTGGGCACTGAAGCTTTCTTT
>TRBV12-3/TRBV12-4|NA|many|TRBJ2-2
CASSLSGGVGELFF
TGTGCCAGCAGTTTATCCGGGGGAGTCGGGGAGCTGTTTTTT
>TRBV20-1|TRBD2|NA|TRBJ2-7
CSATSGSIVYEQYF
TGCAGTGCTACTAGCGGGAGTATTGTCTACGAGCAGTACTTC
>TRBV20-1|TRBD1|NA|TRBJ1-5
CSARDTGASNQPQHF
TGCAGTGCTAGAGATACAGGGGCTAGCAATCAGCCCCAGCATTTT
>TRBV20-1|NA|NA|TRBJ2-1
CSARDPGQISYNEQFF
TGCAGTGCTAGAGATCCCGGACAGATCTCCTACAATGAGCAGTTCTTC
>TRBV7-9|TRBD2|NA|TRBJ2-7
CASSLAPSGREQYF
TGTGCCAGCAGCTTAGCGCCTAGCGGGAGGGAGCAGTACTTC
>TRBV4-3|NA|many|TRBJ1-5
CASSQTNRANQPQHF
TGCGCCAGCAGCCAAACGAACAGGGCGAATCAGCCCCAGCATTTT